The 10 T cell receptor beta chains below were found in one sample sequenced in a study of vaccination and CD4 T cells after COVID-19. Which antigens these TCRs recognize remains unknown. The Oncomine TCR Beta short-read assay was applied to DNA of cultured CD4+ T cells. TCRdb ran MiXCR on the PCR reads and lists one entry per CDR3 protein. Of around 19,000 distinct CDR3 sequences listed, around 49% are singletons. Treatment indicated: approximately nine-day PBMC culture with coronavirus spike peptide pools or control peptides (ViraFEST assay). Sequenced: CD4+ T cells from blood, cultured in vitro. The receptors stem from a human donor who had recovered from COVID-19.

The chain employs TRBV5-8 and TRBJ1-2, with D tentatively TRBD1 (5 bases). This CDR3 contains 14 residues. V lost 0 bases and J lost 1, with 7 bases in between. Germline lookup yields CDR1 SGHTS and CDR2 YDEGEE. CDR3 sequence: CASSLAGINYGYTF. The CDR3 bases are TGTGCCAGCAGCTTGGCAGGGATTAACTATGGCTACACCTTC.

The CDR3 region has the DNA TGTGCCAGCAGTCCATCGACAGTGAACACTGAAGCTTTCTTT. Protein sequence: CASSPSTVNTEAFF. This chain links TRBV27 with TRBJ1-1; tentatively, D is TRBD1 (5 bases). Looked up from germline, CDR1 is MNHEY and CDR2 is SMNVEV (reference sequence). The V and J ends lost 5 bases and 0 bases respectively, with 10 bases between them. CDR3 length: 14 residues.

This clonotype has more than one count but fewer than ten. The rearrangement uses TRBV27 and TRBJ2-1, with 7 bases lining up with TRBD1. The V segment lost 6 bases and the J segment 6 bases; nucleotides outside the gene matches: 5. This CDR3 is built from 13 residues. Per the germline V gene, CDR1 is MNHEY and CDR2 is SMNVEV (reference sequence). The CDR3 coding sequence is TGTGCCAGCAGGGCACAGGGGTTCAATGAGCAGTTCTTC. Its protein is CASRAQGFNEQFF.

In this sample, this clonotype turned up a few times. The J gene is TRBJ2-2, the V gene TRBV7-9; no firm D call. V gave up 5 bases and J gave up 3 bases, with 7 bases separating them. The germline CDR1 and CDR2 sequences are SEHNR and FQNEAQ (reference sequence). CDR3 length: 13 amino acids. CDR3 residues: CASSPLYTGELFF. The CDR3 region has the DNA TGTGCCAGCAGCCCCCTGTACACCGGGGAGCTGTTTTTT.

The chain employs TRBV20-1 and TRBJ2-4; D might be TRBD2 (5 bases). Per the germline V gene, CDR1 is DFQATT and CDR2 is SNEGSKA (reference sequence). This CDR3 comprises 13 residues. Trimming removed 6 bases from V and 1 base from J, with 10 bases in between. The CDR3 region has the DNA TGCAGTGCCGGAGGCGGGGCCAAAAACATTCAGTACTTC. Translating gives CSAGGGAKNIQYF.

The rearrangement joins TRBV10-3 to TRBJ1-1; weak D call: TRBD1 (6 bases). Germline lookup yields CDR1 ENHRY and CDR2 SYGVKD. V lost 4 bases and J lost 2, with 8 bases in between. The length of the CDR3 is 13 residues. CDR3 in DNA: TGTGCCATCAGTGTGGACAGAAACACTGAAGCTTTCTTT. It encodes CAISVDRNTEAFF.

This clonotype was seen once. The J gene is TRBJ1-1, the V gene TRBV12-3 or TRBV12-4; weak D call: TRBD1 (5 bases). CDR3 size: 11 residues. Trimming took 0 bases from V and 11 from J, leaving 7 bases between them. The CDR3 region has the DNA TGTGCCAGCAGTTTAGCAGGGGCCGCTTTCTTT. This sequence encodes CASSLAGAAFF.

This clonotype was seen only a few times. V and J are TRBV6-2 or TRBV6-3 and TRBJ1-2, with 7 bases matching TRBD1. The CDR3 is 14 residues long. Germline trimming cut 6 bases from V and 3 bases from J; bases unmatched to any gene: 7. Germline loops: CDR1 MNHEY, CDR2 SVGEGT. In DNA, the CDR3 is TGTGCCAGCAGGCGACAGGGAGGGGACTATGGCTACACCTTC. Translated, it gives CASRRQGGDYGYTF.

The chain links TRBV27 to TRBJ2-7; D might be TRBD1 or TRBD2, each matching 5 bases. This CDR3 is 16 amino acids long. The germline V gene encodes CDR1 MNHEY and CDR2 SMNVEV (reference sequence). V lost 3 bases and J lost 6, with 21 bases in between. The CDR3 loop is CASSFGRDQKGIEQYF. In nucleotides, the CDR3 is TGTGCCAGCAGTTTCGGTAGGGACCAGAAAGGGATCGAGCAGTACTTC.

This clonotype is labeled medium-sized. This chain joins TRBV20-1 and TRBJ2-5; the D gene is possibly TRBD1 (5 bases). Germline CDR1 DFQATT, CDR2 SNEGSKA (reference sequence). The CDR3 loop spans 11 amino acids. V lost 7 bases and J 5 bases, leaving 11 bases between the germline ends. This CDR3 reads CSVGHGETQYF. CDR3 nucleotides: TGCAGTGTAGGACATGGCGAGACCCAGTACTTC.